Included here is one TCR beta chain sequence, with context. Antigen unknown. Though nominally healthy at sampling, donors likely had unrecorded immune exposures. This record belongs to a study of cytomegalovirus exposure and HLA in healthy donors. Regarding the study as a whole: Reports credit the classifier with highly specific, highly sensitive diagnosis of cytomegalovirus status. Some segments of the V type, notably TRBV6-2 and TRBV6-3, were excluded as indistinguishable.

With 1 base removed from V and 5 bases from J, the gap between germline ends came to 8 bases. Germline-derived CDR1 and CDR2 are LNHDA and SQIVND (reference sequence). This CDR3 is built from 13 residues. The PCR had 60 Vbeta and 13 Jbeta primers. Data came from immunoSEQ multiplex PCR; TCRdb stores just in-frame clones and leaves some out. This sample has approximately 170,000 clones, with 85% found just once. The chain carries TRBV19 and TRBJ2-5; D perhaps matches TRBD2 (5 bases). Source material: PBMCs. The sequence was collected from a boy aged 2 to 9 in good health and CMV-seronegative. In DNA, the CDR3 is TGTGCCAGTAGTATAGCGGGGTCGGAGACCCAGTACTTC. It specifies CASSIAGSETQYF.